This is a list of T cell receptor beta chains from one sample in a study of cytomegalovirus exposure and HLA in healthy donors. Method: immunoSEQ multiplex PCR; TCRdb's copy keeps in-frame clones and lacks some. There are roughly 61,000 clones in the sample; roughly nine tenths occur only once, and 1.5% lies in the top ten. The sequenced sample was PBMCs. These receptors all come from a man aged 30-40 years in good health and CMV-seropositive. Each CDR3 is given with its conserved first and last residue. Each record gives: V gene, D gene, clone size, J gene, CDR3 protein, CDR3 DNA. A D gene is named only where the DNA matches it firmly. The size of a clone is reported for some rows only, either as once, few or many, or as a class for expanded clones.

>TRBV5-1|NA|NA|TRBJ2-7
CASSLEGRAYEQYF
TGCGCCAGCAGCTTGGAAGGCCGGGCCTACGAGCAGTACTTC
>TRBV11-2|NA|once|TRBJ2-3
CASSFEGGGTDTQYF
TGTGCCAGCAGCTTTGAGGGAGGAGGAACAGATACGCAGTATTTT
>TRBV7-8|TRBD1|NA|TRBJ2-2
CASSSTGEPGELFF
TGTGCCAGCAGCTCCACAGGGGAGCCCGGGGAGCTGTTTTTT
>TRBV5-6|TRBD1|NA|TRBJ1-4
CASSLWRTGSIEKLFF
TGTGCCAGCAGCTTGTGGAGGACAGGGTCAATCGAAAAACTGTTTTTT
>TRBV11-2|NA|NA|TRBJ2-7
CASSLFSEAATYEQYF
TGTGCCAGCAGCTTATTTTCTGAGGCGGCTACCTACGAGCAGTACTTC
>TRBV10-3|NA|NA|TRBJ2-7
CAISTEPYEQYF
TGTGCCATCAGTACAGAGCCCTACGAGCAGTACTTC
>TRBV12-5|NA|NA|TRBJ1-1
CGGGTSYTEAFF
TGTGGGGGGGGGACGTCGTACACTGAAGCTTTCTTT
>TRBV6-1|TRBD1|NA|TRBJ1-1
CASSKGTGATRNTEAFF
TGTGCCAGCAGTAAAGGGACAGGGGCGACAAGGAACACTGAAGCTTTCTTT
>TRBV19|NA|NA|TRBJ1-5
CASTPGWGGMEPQHF
TGTGCCAGTACCCCAGGTTGGGGGGGCATGGAGCCCCAGCATTTT
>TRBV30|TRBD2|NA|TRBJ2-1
CAWSWGLAGVNEQFF
TGTGCCTGGAGTTGGGGACTAGCGGGAGTCAATGAGCAGTTCTTC
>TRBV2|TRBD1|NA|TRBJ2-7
CASRHGQGVGYEQYF
TGTGCCAGCAGACATGGACAGGGGGTGGGATACGAGCAGTACTTC
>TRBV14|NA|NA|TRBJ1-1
CASSRLFGADTEAFF
TGTGCCAGCAGCCGCTTATTCGGTGCGGACACTGAAGCTTTCTTT
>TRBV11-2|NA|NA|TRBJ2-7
CASSLEAGVAYEQYF
TGTGCCAGCAGCTTAGAGGCAGGGGTGGCCTACGAGCAGTACTTC
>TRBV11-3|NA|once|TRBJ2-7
CASSLDRGSSYEQYF
TGTGCCAGCAGCTTAGATAGGGGCAGCTCCTACGAGCAGTACTTC
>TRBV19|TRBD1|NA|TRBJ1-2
CASSDRDRDPYGYTF
TGTGCCAGTAGTGACCGGGACAGGGACCCCTATGGCTACACCTTC
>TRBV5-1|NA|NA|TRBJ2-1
CASSLGTGEGGGNEQFF
TGCGCCAGCAGCTTAGGGACGGGAGAGGGAGGGGGCAATGAGCAGTTCTTC
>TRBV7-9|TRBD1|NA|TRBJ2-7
CASSLPGGRYEQYF
TGTGCCAGCAGCCTTCCAGGGGGCCGTTACGAGCAGTACTTC
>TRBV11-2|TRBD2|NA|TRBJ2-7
CASSPGLAGFYEQYF
TGTGCCAGCAGCCCGGGGCTAGCGGGGTTCTACGAGCAGTACTTC
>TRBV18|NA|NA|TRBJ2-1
CASSPPGLYNEQFF
TGTGCCAGCTCACCACCGGGACTTTACAATGAGCAGTTCTTC
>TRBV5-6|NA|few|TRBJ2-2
CASSLLLGELFF
TGTGCCAGCAGCTTGTTGTTAGGGGAGCTGTTTTTT
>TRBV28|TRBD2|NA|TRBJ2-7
CASSPTGGAGTSGPYEQYF
TGTGCCAGCAGCCCCACAGGGGGCGCAGGGACTAGCGGGCCCTACGAGCAGTACTTC
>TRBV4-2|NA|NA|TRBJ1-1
CASSRLSGERPEAFF
TGTGCCAGCAGCCGCCTATCAGGGGAAAGGCCTGAAGCTTTCTTT
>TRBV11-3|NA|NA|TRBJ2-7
CASSLERGYEQYF
TGTGCCAGCAGCTTAGAAAGGGGCTACGAGCAGTACTTC
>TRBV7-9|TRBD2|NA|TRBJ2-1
CASSLGGDEQFF
TGTGCCAGCAGCTTGGGGGGGGATGAGCAGTTCTTC
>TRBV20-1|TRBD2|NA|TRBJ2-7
CSARGGNGQYF
TGCAGTGCTAGGGGGGGGAACGGGCAGTACTTC
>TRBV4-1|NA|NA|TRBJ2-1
CASSQEGRPGYNEQFF
TGCGCCAGCAGCCAAGAGGGTAGGCCGGGATACAATGAGCAGTTCTTC
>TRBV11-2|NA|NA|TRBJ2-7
CASSPQHYEQYF
TGTGCCAGCAGTCCACAGCACTACGAGCAGTACTTC
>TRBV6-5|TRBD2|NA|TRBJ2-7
CASSYVPGLAGNEQYF
TGTGCCAGCAGTTATGTTCCGGGACTAGCGGGAAACGAGCAGTACTTC
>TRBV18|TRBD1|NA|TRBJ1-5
CASSPQMGQDDQPQHF
TGTGCCAGCTCACCCCAAATGGGACAGGATGATCAGCCCCAGCATTTT
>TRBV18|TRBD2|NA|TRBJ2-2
CASSPQTSGNTGELFF
TGTGCCAGCTCACCACAGACTAGCGGAAACACCGGGGAGCTGTTTTTT
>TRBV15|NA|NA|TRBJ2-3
CATSPPYDRFGTDTQYF
TGTGCCACCAGCCCCCCCTATGACAGGTTTGGGACAGATACGCAGTATTTT
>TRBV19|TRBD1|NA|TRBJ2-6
CASSDLRQGTGANVLTF
TGTGCCAGTAGTGACCTCCGACAGGGAACTGGGGCCAACGTCCTGACTTTC
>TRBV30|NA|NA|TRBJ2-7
CAWSSGLDEQYF
TGTGCCTGGAGTTCAGGGCTGGACGAGCAGTACTTC
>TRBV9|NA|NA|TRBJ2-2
CASSVGGEELFF
TGTGCCAGCAGCGTAGGGGGAGAGGAGCTGTTTTTT
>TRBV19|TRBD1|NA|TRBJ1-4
CATSDRVDEKLFF
TGTGCCACCTCGGACAGGGTAGATGAAAAACTGTTTTTT
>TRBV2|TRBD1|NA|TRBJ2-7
CASSVDRGDEQYF
TGTGCCAGCAGTGTGGACAGGGGCGACGAGCAGTACTTC
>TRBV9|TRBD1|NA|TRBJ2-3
CASSVIGQVADTQYF
TGTGCCAGCAGCGTGATCGGACAGGTCGCAGATACGCAGTATTTT
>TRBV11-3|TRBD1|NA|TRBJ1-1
CASRLGTGGTEAFF
TGTGCCAGCAGACTCGGGACAGGAGGCACTGAAGCTTTCTTT
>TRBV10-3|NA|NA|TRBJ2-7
CAISEYMGPYEQYF
TGTGCCATCAGTGAGTATATGGGCCCCTACGAGCAGTACTTC
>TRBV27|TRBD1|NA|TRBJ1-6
CASSLTRGHSYNSPLHF
TGTGCCAGCAGTTTAACCAGGGGGCACTCTTATAATTCACCCCTCCACTTT
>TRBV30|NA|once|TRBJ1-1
CAWSDLGVLNTEAFF
TGTGCCTGGAGTGACCTCGGGGTTCTGAACACTGAAGCTTTCTTT
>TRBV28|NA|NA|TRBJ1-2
CASSLQGGYTF
TGTGCCAGCAGTTTACAGGGTGGCTACACCTTC
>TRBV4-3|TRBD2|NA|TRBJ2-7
CASSHSTPGLVNPYEQYF
TGCGCCAGCAGCCATTCCACGCCGGGACTAGTCAATCCCTACGAGCAGTACTTC
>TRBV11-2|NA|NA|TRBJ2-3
CASSLTGISTDTQYF
TGTGCCAGCAGCCTTACAGGGATCTCCACAGATACGCAGTATTTT
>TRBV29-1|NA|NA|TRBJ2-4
CSVEDGVRLAKNIQYF
TGCAGCGTTGAAGATGGTGTCAGGTTAGCCAAAAACATTCAGTACTTC
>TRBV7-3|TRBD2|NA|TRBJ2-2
CASSLTLTSGDTGELFF
TGTGCCAGCAGCTTGACCTTGACTAGCGGGGATACCGGGGAGCTGTTTTTT
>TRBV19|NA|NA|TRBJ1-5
CAVAAVSGNQPQHF
TGTGCCGTTGCGGCCGTGTCGGGGAATCAGCCCCAGCATTTT
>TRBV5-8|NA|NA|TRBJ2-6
CASSLDRAFSGANVLTF
TGTGCCAGCAGCTTGGACAGGGCCTTCTCTGGGGCCAACGTCCTGACTTTC
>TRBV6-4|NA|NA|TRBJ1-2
CASSSGYGYTF
TGTGCCAGCAGTTCAGGGTATGGCTACACCTTC